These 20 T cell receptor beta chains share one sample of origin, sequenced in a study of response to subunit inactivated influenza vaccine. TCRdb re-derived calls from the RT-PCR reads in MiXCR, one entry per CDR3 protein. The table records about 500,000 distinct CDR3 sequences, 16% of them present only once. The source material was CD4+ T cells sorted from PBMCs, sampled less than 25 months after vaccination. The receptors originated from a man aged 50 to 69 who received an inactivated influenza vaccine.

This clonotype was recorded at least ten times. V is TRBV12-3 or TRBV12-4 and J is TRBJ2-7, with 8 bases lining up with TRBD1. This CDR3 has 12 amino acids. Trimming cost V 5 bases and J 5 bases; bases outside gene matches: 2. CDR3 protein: CASSRQGNEQYF. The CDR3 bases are TGTGCCAGCAGTCGACAGGGGAACGAGCAGTACTTC.

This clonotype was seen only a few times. The chain's CDR3 is CSASTSGKPLYEQYF. CDR3 nucleotides: TGCAGTGCTTCTACTAGCGGGAAGCCACTCTACGAGCAGTACTTC. The chain joins TRBV20-1 to TRBJ2-7; 10 nucleotides agree with TRBD2. The CDR3 extends over 15 amino acids. The germline V gene encodes CDR1 DFQATT and CDR2 SNEGSKA (reference sequence). J gave up 3 bases and V 5 bases, and 10 bases lay outside the gene matches.

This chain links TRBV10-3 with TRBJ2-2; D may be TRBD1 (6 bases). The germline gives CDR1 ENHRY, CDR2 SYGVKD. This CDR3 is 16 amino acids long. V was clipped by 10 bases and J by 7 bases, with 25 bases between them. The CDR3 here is CASTRGPEGVGGELFF. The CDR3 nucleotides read TGTGCCAGCACTCGAGGTCCCGAGGGGGTCGGCGGGGAGCTGTTTTTT.

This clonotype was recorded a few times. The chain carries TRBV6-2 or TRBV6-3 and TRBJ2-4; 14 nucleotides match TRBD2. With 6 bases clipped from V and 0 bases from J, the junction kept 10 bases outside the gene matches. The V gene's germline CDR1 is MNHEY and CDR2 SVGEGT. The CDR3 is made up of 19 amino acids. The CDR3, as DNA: TGTGCCAGCAGACCTTTTGGGACTAGCGGGAGCCCAGCCAAAAACATTCAGTACTTC. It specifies CASRPFGTSGSPAKNIQYF.

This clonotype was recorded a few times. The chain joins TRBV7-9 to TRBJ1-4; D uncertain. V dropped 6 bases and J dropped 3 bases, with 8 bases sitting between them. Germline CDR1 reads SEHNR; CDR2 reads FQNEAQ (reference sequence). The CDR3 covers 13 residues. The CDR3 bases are TGTGCCAGCAGTTCTAGGGCTAATGAAAAACTGTTTTTT. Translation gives CASSSRANEKLFF.

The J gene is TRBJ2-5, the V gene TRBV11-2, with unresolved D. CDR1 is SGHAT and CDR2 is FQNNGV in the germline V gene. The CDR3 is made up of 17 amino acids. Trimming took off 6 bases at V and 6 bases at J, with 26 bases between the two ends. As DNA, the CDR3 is TGTGCCAGCAGTTCACACACCGGGCCCACGAGGAGAAAGACCCAGTACTTC. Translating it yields CASSSHTGPTRRKTQYF.

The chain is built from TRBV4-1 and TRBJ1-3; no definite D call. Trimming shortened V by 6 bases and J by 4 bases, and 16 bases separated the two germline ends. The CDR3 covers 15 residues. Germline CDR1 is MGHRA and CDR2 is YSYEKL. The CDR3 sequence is CASSLTGLKGNTIYF. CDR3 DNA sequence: TGCGCCAGCAGTTTAACGGGGTTAAAAGGAAACACCATATATTTT.

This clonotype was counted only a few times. For the CDR3, the DNA is TGTGCCAGCAGACCGGGACAGGGTGGTTCACCCCTCCACTTT. It specifies CASRPGQGGSPLHF. The gene calls are TRBV6-1 and TRBJ1-6; 9 nucleotides agree with TRBD1. Unmatched junction bases numbered 6, after V lost 6 bases and J lost 9 bases. Germline V gene data show CDR1 as MNHNS and CDR2 as SASEGT. This CDR3 region has 14 residues.

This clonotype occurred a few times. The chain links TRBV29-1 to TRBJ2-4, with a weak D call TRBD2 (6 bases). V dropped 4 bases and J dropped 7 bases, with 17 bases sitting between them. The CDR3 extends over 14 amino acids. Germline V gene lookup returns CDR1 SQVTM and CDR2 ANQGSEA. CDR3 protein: CSVVVSRGVNIQYF. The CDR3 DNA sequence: TGCAGCGTTGTAGTTTCCCGCGGGGTGAACATTCAGTACTTC.

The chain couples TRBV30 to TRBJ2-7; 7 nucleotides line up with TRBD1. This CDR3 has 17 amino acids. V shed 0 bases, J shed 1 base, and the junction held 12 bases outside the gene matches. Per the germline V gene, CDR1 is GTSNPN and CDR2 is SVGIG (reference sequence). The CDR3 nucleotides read TGTGCCTGGAGTGTAAGGTTAGGGCAGGGGGTTTCCTACGAGCAGTACTTC. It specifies CAWSVRLGQGVSYEQYF.

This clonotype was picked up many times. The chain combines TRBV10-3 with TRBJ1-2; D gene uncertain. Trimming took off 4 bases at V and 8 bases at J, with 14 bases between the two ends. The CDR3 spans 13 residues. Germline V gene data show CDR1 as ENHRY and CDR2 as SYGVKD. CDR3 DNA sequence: TGTGCCATCAGTGCCCGAGTTGGGGAGGGCTACACCTTC. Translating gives CAISARVGEGYTF.

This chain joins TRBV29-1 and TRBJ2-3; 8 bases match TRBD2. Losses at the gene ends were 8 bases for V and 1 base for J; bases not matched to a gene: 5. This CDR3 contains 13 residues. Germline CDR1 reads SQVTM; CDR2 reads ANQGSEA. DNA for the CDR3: TGCAGCTATGGACTAGCAGGCACAGATACGCAGTATTTT. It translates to CSYGLAGTDTQYF.

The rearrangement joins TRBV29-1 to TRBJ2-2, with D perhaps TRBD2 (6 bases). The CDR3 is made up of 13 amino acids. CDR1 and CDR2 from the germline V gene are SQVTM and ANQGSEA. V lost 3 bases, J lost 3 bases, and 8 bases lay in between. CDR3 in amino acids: CSVERDYTGELFF. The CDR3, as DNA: TGCAGCGTTGAGCGGGATTACACCGGGGAGCTGTTTTTT.

The CDR3 nucleotides read TGCAGTGCGACCGGTTTTGGGAGCTCTGGAAACACCATATATTTT. It specifies CSATGFGSSGNTIYF. The V gene is TRBV20-1, the J gene TRBJ1-3; the D is unclear. Trimming pared 6 bases from V and 0 bases from J, leaving 15 bases between. Germline CDR1 DFQATT, CDR2 SNEGSKA (reference sequence). The length of the CDR3 is 15 residues.

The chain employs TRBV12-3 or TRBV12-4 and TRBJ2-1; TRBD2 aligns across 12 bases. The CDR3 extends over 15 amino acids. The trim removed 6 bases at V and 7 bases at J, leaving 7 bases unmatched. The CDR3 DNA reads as TGTGCCAGCAGCTTGACTAGCGGGAGATGGAATGAGCAGTTCTTC. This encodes CASSLTSGRWNEQFF.

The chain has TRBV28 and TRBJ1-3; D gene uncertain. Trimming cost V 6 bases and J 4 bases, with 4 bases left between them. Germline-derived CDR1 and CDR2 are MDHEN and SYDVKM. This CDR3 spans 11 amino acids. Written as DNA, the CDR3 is TGTGCCAGCAGAACAGGAAACACCATATATTTT. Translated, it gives CASRTGNTIYF.

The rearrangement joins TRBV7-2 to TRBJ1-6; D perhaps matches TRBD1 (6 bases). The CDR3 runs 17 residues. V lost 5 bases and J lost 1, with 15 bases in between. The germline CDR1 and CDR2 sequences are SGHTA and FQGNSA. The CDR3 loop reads CASSLRWTVSYNSPLHF. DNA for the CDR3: TGTGCCAGCAGCCTACGCTGGACAGTTTCCTATAATTCACCCCTCCACTTT.

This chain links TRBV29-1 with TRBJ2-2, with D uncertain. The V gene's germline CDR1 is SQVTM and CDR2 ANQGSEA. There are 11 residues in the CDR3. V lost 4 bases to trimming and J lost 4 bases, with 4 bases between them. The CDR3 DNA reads TGCAGCGTTGGATTCACCGGGGAGCTGTTTTTT. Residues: CSVGFTGELFF.

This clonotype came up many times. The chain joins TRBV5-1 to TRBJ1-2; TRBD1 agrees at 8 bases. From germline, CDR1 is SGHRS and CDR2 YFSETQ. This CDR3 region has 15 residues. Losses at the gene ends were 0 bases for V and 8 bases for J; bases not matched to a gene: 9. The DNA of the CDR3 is TGCGCCAGCAGCTTGGAGGGGGACAGGTTCCTCGGCTACACCTTC. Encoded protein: CASSLEGDRFLGYTF. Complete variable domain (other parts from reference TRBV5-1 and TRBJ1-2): KAGVTQTPRYLIKTRGQQVTLSCSPISGHRSVSWYQQTPGQGLQFLFEYFSETQRNKGNFPGRFSGRQFSNSRSEMNVSTLELGDSALYLCASSLEGDRFLGYTFGSGTRLTVV.

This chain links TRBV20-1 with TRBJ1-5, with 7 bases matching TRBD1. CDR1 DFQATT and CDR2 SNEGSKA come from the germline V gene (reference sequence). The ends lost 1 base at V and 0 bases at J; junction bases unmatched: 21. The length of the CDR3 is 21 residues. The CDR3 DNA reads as TGCAGTGCTAGAGGCCCAGAAACAGGAGGATTCAGGGGGGGTAGCAATCAGCCCCAGCATTTT. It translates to CSARGPETGGFRGGSNQPQHF.